This record covers a single T cell receptor (beta chain). Germline V gene sequence: CDR1 SGHNT, CDR2 YYREEE (reference sequence). This CDR3 is built from 15 residues. Generated by immunoSEQ multiplex PCR, the TCRdb table keeps only in-frame clones and is missing some. Altogether about 520,000 clones are present, more than 95% being singletons, with the ten largest covering about 0.068%. Every contributor of samples was a Caucasian grown-up residing in Nashville, Tennessee. This sample was included in a study of shared clonotypes between healthy human individuals. The chain combines TRBV5-4 with TRBJ2-5; TRBD2 might be the D (6 bases). This receptor was taken from a woman in her 30s in good health. Sequencing input: naive CD4+ T cells sorted from blood. Subset here: CD45RA+ positively selected. The CDR3 sequence is CSSKLRAGLGETQYF. The CDR3 region has the DNA TGTTCAAGCAAGTTGCGGGCGGGATTAGGAGAGACCCAGTACTTC.